The rows below give T cell receptor beta chains drawn from one sample of a study of blood T cell repertoires in COVID-19. Clones were read by immunoSEQ multiplex PCR, and TCRdb kept only the in-frame ones, dropping some. The sample has roughly 200,000 clones; around 90% are singletons. Material for sequencing was PBMCs or T cells enriched from blood (not recorded which). The origin of the receptors is a man aged 25-45 years in a cohort exposed to, infected with or recovered from COVID-19 (not recorded which). Each CDR3 is given with its conserved first and last residue. A row's size may be missing; if present it is once, few, many or a size class.

CDR3aa | abundance | j_gene | v_gene
CASSPTGQNNSPLHF | - | TRBJ1-6 | TRBV6-5
CASSLAGGATDTQYF | - | TRBJ2-3 | TRBV7-2
CASSGRQSYSNQPQHF | - | TRBJ1-5 | TRBV5-6
CASSQVGINEQFF | - | TRBJ2-1 | TRBV3-1/TRBV3-2
CASSPGTAFFYGYTF | - | TRBJ1-2 | TRBV5-1
CASSSPSGNVWEQYF | once | TRBJ2-7 | TRBV7-8
CASSPPASFRGNEQFF | few | TRBJ2-1 | TRBV18
CAWKGQPCTVYGYTF | - | TRBJ1-2 | TRBV30
CASSPGLAGKGTQYF | - | TRBJ2-3 | TRBV7-9
CASSLPGGSTDTQYF | - | TRBJ2-3 | TRBV5-4
CASSFLADRAHTEAFF | - | TRBJ1-1 | TRBV19
CASSYRGLVNQPQHF | - | TRBJ1-5 | TRBV27
CASSEWNRRTDTQYF | - | TRBJ2-3 | TRBV2
CASSTTLAGGSGNTIYF | - | TRBJ1-3 | TRBV18
CASSPTGTASYNEQFF | - | TRBJ2-1 | TRBV5-1
CASSLVRGQGLLTNEKLFF | - | TRBJ1-4 | TRBV5-1
CASSSGTSGRTDTQYF | - | TRBJ2-3 | TRBV5-4
CASTPTGYNSPLHF | - | TRBJ1-6 | TRBV6-5
CASNGLAWGHGPNTGELFF | - | TRBJ2-2 | TRBV19
CASSESGWGGDEQYF | - | TRBJ2-7 | TRBV25-1
CASSGDRDRGNTIYF | - | TRBJ1-3 | TRBV9
CASSGGGSYEQYF | - | TRBJ2-7 | TRBV27
CASSESYPTPQYF | - | TRBJ2-3 | TRBV10-2
CASSLLGVEQYF | few | TRBJ2-7 | TRBV7-2
CASSAEGGATDTQYF | - | TRBJ2-3 | TRBV6-4
CASSKTSGSYNEQFF | - | TRBJ2-1 | TRBV7-2
CASSMDRPGFSYEQYF | - | TRBJ2-7 | TRBV19
CASSFQGGAAYEQYF | - | TRBJ2-7 | TRBV6-2/TRBV6-3
CASSVDLQETQYF | - | TRBJ2-5 | TRBV9
CASSEFPRISSYNEQFF | - | TRBJ2-1 | TRBV25-1
CASSQDHPRSYEQYF | - | TRBJ2-7 | TRBV4-1
CSASYGSSYNSPLHF | - | TRBJ1-6 | TRBV20-1
CASSLKTGQYYEQYF | - | TRBJ2-7 | TRBV27
CASRTTGKERTDTQYF | - | TRBJ2-3 | TRBV7-9
CASSMGGMNTEAFF | large | TRBJ1-1 | TRBV19
CASSLVGESYNEQFF | - | TRBJ2-1 | TRBV7-6
CASSLRDRGYETQYF | - | TRBJ2-5 | TRBV19
CASSGLAGGGTGELFF | - | TRBJ2-2 | TRBV27
CASSIVGAGGRQPQHF | - | TRBJ1-5 | TRBV19
CASSLRLAGTYNEQFF | - | TRBJ2-1 | TRBV5-1
CASSSISGSKLNNEQFF | - | TRBJ2-1 | TRBV11-3
CTSSHKMSAGDHEQYF | - | TRBJ2-7 | TRBV1
CASSSRRGRLFRYGYTF | once | TRBJ1-2 | TRBV5-1
CASSFSGLAGREQFF | - | TRBJ2-1 | TRBV11-1
CASSLGVYEQYF | - | TRBJ2-7 | TRBV11-2
CASSNPTSYPDTQYF | - | TRBJ2-3 | TRBV9
CASTRVLGAGVGYTF | - | TRBJ1-2 | TRBV6-5
CASRRRGNTGELFF | few | TRBJ2-2 | TRBV7-2
CASSYPRQGSYEQYF | - | TRBJ2-7 | TRBV6-5
CATPAAVKNIQYF | - | TRBJ2-4 | TRBV24-1
CASSVDREKETQYF | - | TRBJ2-5 | TRBV9
CASSPQGAGELFF | - | TRBJ2-2 | TRBV5-4
CASSPDRGAGELFF | few | TRBJ2-2 | TRBV11-2
CASSLSFSDSPLHF | - | TRBJ1-6 | TRBV28
CATPRGGSANEQFF | once | TRBJ2-1 | TRBV10-3
CATSRELQGEAFF | - | TRBJ1-1 | TRBV15
CASSYQGAETQYF | once | TRBJ2-5 | TRBV6-5
CASSEVPFTGELYGYTF | - | TRBJ1-2 | TRBV2
CASSLWGPEAFF | once | TRBJ1-1 | TRBV28